This T cell receptor beta chain was recorded in a study of blood T cell repertoires in COVID-19. Measured with immunoSEQ multiplex PCR; TCRdb has only the in-frame clones, and not every one. Here the sample spans over 200,000 clones, around 80% being singletons. Trimming shortened V by 10 bases and J by 3 bases, and 18 bases separated the two germline ends. CDR1 is ENHRY and CDR2 is SYGVKD in the germline V gene. This CDR3 is 14 amino acids long. Sequenced input: peripheral blood. The chain links TRBV10-3 to TRBJ1-1; maybe TRBD1 (6 bases). The sequence derives from a man in his forties who had recovered from COVID-19. In nucleotides, the CDR3 is TGTGCCAGCGAGGGGGACGTGGGGGACACTGAAGCTTTCTTT. It codes for CASEGDVGDTEAFF.